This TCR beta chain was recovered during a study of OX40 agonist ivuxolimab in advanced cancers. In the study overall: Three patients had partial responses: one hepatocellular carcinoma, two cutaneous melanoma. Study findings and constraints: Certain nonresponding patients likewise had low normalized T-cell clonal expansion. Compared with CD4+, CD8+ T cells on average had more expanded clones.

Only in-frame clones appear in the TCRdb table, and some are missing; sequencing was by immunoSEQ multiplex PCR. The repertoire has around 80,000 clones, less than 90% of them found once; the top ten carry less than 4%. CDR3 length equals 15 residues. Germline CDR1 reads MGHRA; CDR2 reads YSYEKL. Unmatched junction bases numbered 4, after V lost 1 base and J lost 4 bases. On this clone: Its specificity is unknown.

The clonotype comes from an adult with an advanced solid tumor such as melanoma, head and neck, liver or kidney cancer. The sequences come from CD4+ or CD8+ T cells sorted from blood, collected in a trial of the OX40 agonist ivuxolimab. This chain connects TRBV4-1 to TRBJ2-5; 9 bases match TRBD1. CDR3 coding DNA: TGCGCCAGCAGCCAAGGGGACAGGGCTGTAGAGACCCAGTACTTC. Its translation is CASSQGDRAVETQYF.